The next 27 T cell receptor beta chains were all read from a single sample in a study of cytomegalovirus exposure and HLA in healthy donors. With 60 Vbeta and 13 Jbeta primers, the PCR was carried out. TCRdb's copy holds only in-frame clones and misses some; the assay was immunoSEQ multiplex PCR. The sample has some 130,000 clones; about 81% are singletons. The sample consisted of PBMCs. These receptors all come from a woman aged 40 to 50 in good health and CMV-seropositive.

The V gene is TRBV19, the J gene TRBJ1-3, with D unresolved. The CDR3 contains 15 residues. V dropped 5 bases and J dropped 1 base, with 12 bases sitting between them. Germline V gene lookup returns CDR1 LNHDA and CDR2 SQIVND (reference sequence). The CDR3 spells CASSLRGLSGNTIYF. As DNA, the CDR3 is TGTGCCAGTAGTCTCCGGGGTCTATCTGGAAACACCATATATTTT.

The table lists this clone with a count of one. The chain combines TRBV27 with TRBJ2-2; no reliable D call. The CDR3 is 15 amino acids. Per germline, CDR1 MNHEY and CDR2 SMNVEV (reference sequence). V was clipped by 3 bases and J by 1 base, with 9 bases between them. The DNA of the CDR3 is TGTGCCAGCAGTTTGTGGGCCGTGAACACCGGGGAGCTGTTTTTT. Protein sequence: CASSLWAVNTGELFF.

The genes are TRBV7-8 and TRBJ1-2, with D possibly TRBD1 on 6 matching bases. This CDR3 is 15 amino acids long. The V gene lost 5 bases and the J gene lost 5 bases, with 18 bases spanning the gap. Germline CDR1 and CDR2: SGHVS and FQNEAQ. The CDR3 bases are TGTGCCAGCAGCAAAGTGAGCGGGGGCAAGTATGGCTACACCTTC. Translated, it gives CASSKVSGGKYGYTF.

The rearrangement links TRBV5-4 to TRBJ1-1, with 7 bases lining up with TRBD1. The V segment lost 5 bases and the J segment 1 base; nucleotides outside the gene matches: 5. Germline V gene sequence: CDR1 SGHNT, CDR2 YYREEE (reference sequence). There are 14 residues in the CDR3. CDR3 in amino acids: CASRYRQGNTEAFF. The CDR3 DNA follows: TGTGCCAGCAGGTATAGACAGGGGAACACTGAAGCTTTCTTT.

The DNA for the CDR3 is TGTGCCAGCAGCCAAGACTTCAACTCAGGGGGATCTAGCAATCAGCCCCAGCATTTT. This encodes CASSQDFNSGGSSNQPQHF. J is TRBJ1-5 and V is TRBV14; 7 bases match TRBD1. V trimming: 0 bases; J trimming: 0 bases; junction bases outside the gene matches: 11. CDR1 and CDR2 from the germline V gene are SGHDN and FVKESK. This CDR3 has 19 residues.

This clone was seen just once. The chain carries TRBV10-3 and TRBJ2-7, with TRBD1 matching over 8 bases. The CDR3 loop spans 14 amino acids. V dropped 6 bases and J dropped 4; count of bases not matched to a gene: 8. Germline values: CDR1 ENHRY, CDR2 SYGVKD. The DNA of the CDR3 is TGTGCCATCAGGGAGGACAGGGTGGGTTACGAGCAGTACTTC. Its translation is CAIREDRVGYEQYF.

CDR3 DNA: TGTGCCAGCAGTAACCCGGGACAGTTAGCCTACGAGCAGTACTTC. It yields the protein CASSNPGQLAYEQYF. The chain is built from TRBV6-1 and TRBJ2-7; 7 bases are a match to TRBD1. The junction had 9 bases not matched to a gene; V was cut back by 5 bases and J by 2 bases. Per the germline V gene, CDR1 is MNHNS and CDR2 is SASEGT. The CDR3 length is 15 residues.

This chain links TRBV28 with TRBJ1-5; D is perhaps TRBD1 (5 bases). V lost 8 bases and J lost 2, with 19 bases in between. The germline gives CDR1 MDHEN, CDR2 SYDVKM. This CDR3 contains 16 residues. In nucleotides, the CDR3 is TGTGCCAGCCAATCCGGGGGGGGTAACGGCAATCAGCCCCAGCATTTT. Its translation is CASQSGGGNGNQPQHF.

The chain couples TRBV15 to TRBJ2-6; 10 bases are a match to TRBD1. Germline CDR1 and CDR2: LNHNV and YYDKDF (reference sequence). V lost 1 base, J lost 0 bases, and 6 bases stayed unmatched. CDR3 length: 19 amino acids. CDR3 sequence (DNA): TGTGCCACCAGCAGAGTGGGGGGACAGGGGCGCTCTGGGGCCAACGTCCTGACTTTC. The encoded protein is CATSRVGGQGRSGANVLTF.

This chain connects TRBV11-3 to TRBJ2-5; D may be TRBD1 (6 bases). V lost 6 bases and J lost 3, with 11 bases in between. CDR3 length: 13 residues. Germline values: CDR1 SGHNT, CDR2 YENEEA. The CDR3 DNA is TGTGCCAGCAGGGGACAATCCGAAGAGACCCAGTACTTC. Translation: CASRGQSEETQYF.

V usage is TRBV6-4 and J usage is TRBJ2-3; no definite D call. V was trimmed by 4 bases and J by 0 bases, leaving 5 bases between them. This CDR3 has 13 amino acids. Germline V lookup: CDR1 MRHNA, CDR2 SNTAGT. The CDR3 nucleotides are TGTGCCAGCAGTGTCCAGAGCACAGATACGCAGTATTTT. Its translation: CASSVQSTDTQYF.

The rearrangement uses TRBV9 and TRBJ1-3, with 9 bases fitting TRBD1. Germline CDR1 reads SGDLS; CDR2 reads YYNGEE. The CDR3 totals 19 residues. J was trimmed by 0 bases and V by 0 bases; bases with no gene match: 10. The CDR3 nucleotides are TGTGCCAGCAGCGTAGATCCCCGGGACAGGGCGAGCTCTGGAAACACCATATATTTT. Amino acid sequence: CASSVDPRDRASSGNTIYF.

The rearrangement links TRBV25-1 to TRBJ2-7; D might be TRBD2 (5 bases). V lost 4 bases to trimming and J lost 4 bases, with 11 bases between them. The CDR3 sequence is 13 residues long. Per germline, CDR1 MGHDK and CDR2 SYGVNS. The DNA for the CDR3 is TGTGCCAGCAGTGTTATAGGCGGGTACGAGCAGTACTTC. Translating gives CASSVIGGYEQYF.

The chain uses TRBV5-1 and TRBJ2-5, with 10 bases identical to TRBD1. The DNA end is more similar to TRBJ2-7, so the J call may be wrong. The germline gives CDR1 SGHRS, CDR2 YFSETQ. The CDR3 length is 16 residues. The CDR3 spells CASSLVPPGQGNEQYF. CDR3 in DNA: TGCGCCAGCAGCTTGGTTCCTCCGGGACAGGGGAACGAGCAGTACTTC.

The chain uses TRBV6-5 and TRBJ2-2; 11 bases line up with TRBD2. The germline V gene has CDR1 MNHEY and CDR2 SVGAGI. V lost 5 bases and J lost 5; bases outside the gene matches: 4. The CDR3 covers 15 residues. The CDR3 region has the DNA TGTGCCAGCAGTACACTAGCGGGAGTAACCGGGGAGCTGTTTTTT. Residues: CASSTLAGVTGELFF.

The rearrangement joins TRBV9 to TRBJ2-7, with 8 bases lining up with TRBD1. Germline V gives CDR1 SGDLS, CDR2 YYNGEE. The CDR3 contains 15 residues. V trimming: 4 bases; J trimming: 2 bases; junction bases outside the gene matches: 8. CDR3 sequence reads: CASSTGQGSAYEQYF. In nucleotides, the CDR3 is TGTGCCAGCAGCACTGGACAGGGTTCGGCCTACGAGCAGTACTTC.

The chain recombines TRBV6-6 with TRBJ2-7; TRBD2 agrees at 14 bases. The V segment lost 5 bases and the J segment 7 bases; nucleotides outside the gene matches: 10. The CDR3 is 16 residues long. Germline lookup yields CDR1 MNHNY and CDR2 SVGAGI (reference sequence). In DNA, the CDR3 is TGTGCCAGCAGTAAGGCGGGACTAGCGGGAGTTGTTGAGCAGTACTTC. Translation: CASSKAGLAGVVEQYF.

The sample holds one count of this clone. CDR3 nucleotide sequence: TGTGCCAGCTCACCATTGCGGGAGGGTCGGAATGAGCAGTTCTTC. As protein: CASSPLREGRNEQFF. V gene TRBV18 combines with J gene TRBJ2-1; 9 bases are shared with TRBD2. The ends lost 2 bases at V and 7 bases at J; junction bases unmatched: 6. This CDR3 has 15 amino acids. Germline values: CDR1 KGHSH, CDR2 LQKENI.

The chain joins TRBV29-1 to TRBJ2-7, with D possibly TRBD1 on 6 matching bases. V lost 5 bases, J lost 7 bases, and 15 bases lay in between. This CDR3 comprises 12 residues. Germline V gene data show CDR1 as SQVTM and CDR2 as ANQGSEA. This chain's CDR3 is CSVNDRPGEQYF. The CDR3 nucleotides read TGCAGCGTTAACGACAGGCCCGGGGAGCAGTACTTC.

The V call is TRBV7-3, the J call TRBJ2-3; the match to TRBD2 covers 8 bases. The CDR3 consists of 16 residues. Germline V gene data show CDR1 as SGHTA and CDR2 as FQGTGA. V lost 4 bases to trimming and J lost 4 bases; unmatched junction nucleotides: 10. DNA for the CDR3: TGTGCCAGCAGCTCACAACCGGGGGGGCCCCCAGATACGCAGTATTTT. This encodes CASSSQPGGPPDTQYF. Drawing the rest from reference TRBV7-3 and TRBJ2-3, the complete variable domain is GAGVSQTPSNKVTEKGKYVELRCDPISGHTALYWYRQSLGQGPEFLIYFQGTGAADDSGLPNDRFFAVRPEGSVSTLKIQRTERGDSAVYLCASSSQPGGPPDTQYFGPGTRLTVL.

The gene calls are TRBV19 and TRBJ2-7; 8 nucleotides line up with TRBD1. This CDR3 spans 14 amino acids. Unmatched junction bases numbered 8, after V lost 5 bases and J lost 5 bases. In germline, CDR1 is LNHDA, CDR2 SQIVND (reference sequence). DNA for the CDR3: TGTGCCAGTAGTGGGACAGGAGCCAGGGACGAGCAGTACTTC. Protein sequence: CASSGTGARDEQYF. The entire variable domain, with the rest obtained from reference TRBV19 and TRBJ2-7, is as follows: DGGITQSPKYLFRKEGQNVTLSCEQNLNHDAMYWYRQDPGQGLRLIYYSQIVNDFQKGDIAEGYSVSREKKESFPLTVTSAQKNPTAFYLCASSGTGARDEQYFGPGTRLTVT.

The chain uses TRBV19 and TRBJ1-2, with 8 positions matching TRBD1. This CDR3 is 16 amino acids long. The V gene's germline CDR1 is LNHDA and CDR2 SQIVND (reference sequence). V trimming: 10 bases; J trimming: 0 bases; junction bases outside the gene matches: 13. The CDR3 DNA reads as TGTGCCACCCTCCCTGGCCAGGGGGCAGCTAACTATGGCTACACCTTC. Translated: CATLPGQGAANYGYTF.

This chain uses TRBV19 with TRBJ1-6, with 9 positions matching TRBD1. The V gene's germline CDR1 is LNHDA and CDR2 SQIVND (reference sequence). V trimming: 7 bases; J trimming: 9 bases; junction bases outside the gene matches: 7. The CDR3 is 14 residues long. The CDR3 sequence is CASMGQGSASPLHF. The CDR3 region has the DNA TGTGCCAGTATGGGACAGGGTAGTGCTTCACCCCTCCACTTT.

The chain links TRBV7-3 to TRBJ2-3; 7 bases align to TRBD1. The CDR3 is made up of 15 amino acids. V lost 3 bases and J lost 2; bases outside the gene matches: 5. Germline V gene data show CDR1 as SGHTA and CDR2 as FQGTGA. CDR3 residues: CASSFRDSNTDTQYF. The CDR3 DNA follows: TGTGCCAGCAGCTTTCGGGACAGTAACACAGATACGCAGTATTTT.

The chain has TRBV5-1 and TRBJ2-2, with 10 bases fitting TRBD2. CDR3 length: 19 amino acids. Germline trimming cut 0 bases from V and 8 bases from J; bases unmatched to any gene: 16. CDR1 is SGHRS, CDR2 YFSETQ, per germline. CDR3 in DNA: TGCGCCAGCAGCTTGGTAAAGCCGGGACTAGCGCCATCCGTGGGGGAGCTGTTTTTT. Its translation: CASSLVKPGLAPSVGELFF.

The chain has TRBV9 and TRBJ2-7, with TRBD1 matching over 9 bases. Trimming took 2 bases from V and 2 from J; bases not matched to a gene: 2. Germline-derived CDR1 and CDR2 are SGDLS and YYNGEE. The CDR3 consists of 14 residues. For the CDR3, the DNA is TGTGCCAGCAGCGTCGGGACAGGGACCTACGAGCAGTACTTC. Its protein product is CASSVGTGTYEQYF.

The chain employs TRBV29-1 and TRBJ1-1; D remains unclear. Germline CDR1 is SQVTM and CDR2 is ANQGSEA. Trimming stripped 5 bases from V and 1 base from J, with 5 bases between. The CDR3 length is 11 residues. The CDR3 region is CSVLRNTEAFF. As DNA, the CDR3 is TGCAGCGTTCTTCGGAACACTGAAGCTTTCTTT.